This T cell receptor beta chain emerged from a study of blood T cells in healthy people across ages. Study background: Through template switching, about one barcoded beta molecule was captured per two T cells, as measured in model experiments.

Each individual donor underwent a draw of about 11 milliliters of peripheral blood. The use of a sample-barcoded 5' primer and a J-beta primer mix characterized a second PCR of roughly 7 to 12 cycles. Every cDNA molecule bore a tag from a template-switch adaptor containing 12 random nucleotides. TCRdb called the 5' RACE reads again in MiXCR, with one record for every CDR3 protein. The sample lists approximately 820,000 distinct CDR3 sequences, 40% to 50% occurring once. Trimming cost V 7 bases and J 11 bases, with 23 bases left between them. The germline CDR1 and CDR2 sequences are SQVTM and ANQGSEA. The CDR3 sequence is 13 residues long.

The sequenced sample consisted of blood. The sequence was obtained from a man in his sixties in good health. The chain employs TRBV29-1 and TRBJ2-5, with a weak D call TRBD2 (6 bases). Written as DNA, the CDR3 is TGCAGCGCACAGCGACTAGGGTTCAATGAGCAGTACTTC. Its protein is CSAQRLGFNEQYF.